These 14 T cell receptor beta chains share one sample of origin, sequenced in a study of shared clonotypes between healthy human individuals. Method: immunoSEQ multiplex PCR; TCRdb's copy keeps in-frame clones and lacks some. There are roughly 500,000 clones in the sample; about 72% occur only once, and around 13% lies in the top ten. The sample taken for sequencing was PBMCs. The source of these receptors is a woman aged 40 to 50 in good health. Some clones in this sample may be carry-over from other donors' samples.

This chain links TRBV9 with TRBJ2-2, with 7 positions matching TRBD1. V was pared by 3 bases and J by 4 bases, with 9 bases of the junction left unmatched. Germline CDR1 reads SGDLS; CDR2 reads YYNGEE. The CDR3 runs 16 residues. The CDR3 is CASSDLNRGGTGELFF. The CDR3 DNA follows: TGTGCCAGCAGCGACTTGAACAGGGGCGGCACCGGGGAGCTGTTTTTT.

V and J are TRBV5-1 and TRBJ2-7, with D unresolved. This CDR3 is built from 15 residues. CDR1 SGHRS and CDR2 YFSETQ come from the germline V gene. V was clipped by 0 bases and J by 2 bases, with 12 bases between them. CDR3 nucleotide sequence: TGCGCCAGCAGCTTGGCCGGAGTTCTTGCCTACGAGCAGTACTTC. Protein sequence: CASSLAGVLAYEQYF.

The J gene is TRBJ2-5, the V gene TRBV9, with 10 bases fitting TRBD2. CDR1 SGDLS and CDR2 YYNGEE come from the germline V gene. The CDR3 is 14 amino acids. Losses at the gene ends were 3 bases for V and 5 bases for J; bases not matched to a gene: 4. The CDR3 reads CASSASGSLETQYF. Written as DNA, the CDR3 is TGTGCCAGCAGCGCTAGCGGGAGTTTGGAGACCCAGTACTTC.

J is TRBJ2-5 and V is TRBV5-6; D uncertain. Matching the DNA end better, TRBJ2-7 makes the J call doubtful. Germline V CDR1 and CDR2: SGHDT, YYEEEE. The CDR3 runs 12 residues. As DNA, the CDR3 is TGTGCCAGCAGCTTGGGCCATTACGAGCAGTACTTC. Protein: CASSLGHYEQYF.

This clone came up once. The chain links TRBV18 to TRBJ1-5, with 7 bases that match TRBD1. This CDR3 contains 15 residues. Germline V CDR1 and CDR2: KGHSH, LQKENI. V lost 4 bases and J lost 2; bases outside the gene matches: 5. CDR3 region: CASSLGGWGNQPQHF. The DNA for the CDR3 is TGTGCCAGCTCACTAGGGGGCTGGGGCAATCAGCCCCAGCATTTT.

The rearrangement joins TRBV19 to TRBJ2-7, with D possibly matching TRBD2 (5 bases). Germline values: CDR1 LNHDA, CDR2 SQIVND (reference sequence). This CDR3 is 13 amino acids long. V was pared by 7 bases and J by 1 base, with 11 bases between. CDR3 in amino acids: CASTNPGSYEQYF. As DNA, the CDR3 is TGTGCCAGTACGAATCCGGGGTCCTACGAGCAGTACTTC.

There are many counts of this clone. This chain links TRBV7-2 with TRBJ2-3; 14 bases align to TRBD2. This CDR3 is built from 17 residues. CDR1 and CDR2 (germline): SGHTA, FQGNSA. Trimming removed 5 bases from V and 4 bases from J; junction bases left unmatched: 8. CDR3 in amino acids: CASSHRTSGRNADTQYF. DNA for the CDR3: TGTGCCAGCAGCCATCGGACTAGCGGGAGGAACGCAGATACGCAGTATTTT.

The chain is built from TRBV6-5 and TRBJ1-1, with D unresolved. V was shortened by 2 bases and J by 3 bases, with 7 bases between the two germline ends. From germline, CDR1 is MNHEY and CDR2 SVGAGI. The CDR3 covers 13 residues. The CDR3 nucleotides read TGTGCCAGCAGTTACACGAAGGACACTGAAGCTTTCTTT. Its protein product is CASSYTKDTEAFF.

This rearrangement joins TRBV5-4 to TRBJ1-1; D call uncertain. V lost 2 bases, J lost 3 bases, and 8 bases lay in between. The germline gives CDR1 SGHNT, CDR2 YYREEE (reference sequence). This CDR3 contains 13 residues. CDR3 nucleotide sequence: TGTGCCAGCAGCTTCAACATTGACACTGAAGCTTTCTTT. Translated, it gives CASSFNIDTEAFF.

A few counts support this clone. Other DNA sequences in the same sample also yield this CDR3. This rearrangement joins TRBV6-1 to TRBJ2-1; D remains unclear. The CDR3 is 16 amino acids. The germline V gene encodes CDR1 MNHNS and CDR2 SASEGT. V was pared by 0 bases and J by 10 bases, with 19 bases between. The CDR3 DNA reads as TGTGCCAGCAGTGAAGCGCCCACAGTTTCCAACCTGGAGCAGTTCTTC. Protein product: CASSEAPTVSNLEQFF.

In this sample, this clone turned up a few times. J is TRBJ2-2 and V is TRBV2, with D unresolved. Germline assignment: CDR1 SNHLY and CDR2 FYNNEI. Between the trimmed V and J ends, which lost 7 bases and 4 bases, there was a span of 4 bases. CDR3 length: 11 residues. In DNA form, the CDR3 reads TGTGCCAGCAAAGGCACCGGGGAGCTGTTTTTT. Protein: CASKGTGELFF.

This chain connects TRBV27 to TRBJ1-2; weak D call: TRBD1 (5 bases). V lost 1 base and J lost 8, with 14 bases in between. The germline V gene has CDR1 MNHEY and CDR2 SMNVEV (reference sequence). CDR3 length: 14 residues. The CDR3 reads CASSLLRGNGGYTF. CDR3 nucleotide sequence: TGTGCCAGCAGTTTATTAAGGGGCAACGGAGGCTACACCTTC.

The genes are TRBV2 and TRBJ2-7; 9 nucleotides align to TRBD1. The V gene's germline CDR1 is SNHLY and CDR2 FYNNEI. The CDR3 has 14 residues. V shed 6 bases, J shed 5 bases, and the junction held 8 bases outside the gene matches. The CDR3 protein is CASRAGTGINEQYF. The CDR3 nucleotides are TGTGCCAGCAGAGCCGGGACAGGGATCAACGAGCAGTACTTC.

The V call is TRBV6-1, the J call TRBJ2-7, with TRBD2 identical over 13 bases. The germline V gene encodes CDR1 MNHNS and CDR2 SASEGT. This CDR3 region has 15 residues. V shed 7 bases, J shed 2 bases, and the junction held 5 bases outside the gene matches. Here the CDR3 DNA reads TGTGCCAGCACAAGACTAGCGGGAGGAACCTACGAGCAGTACTTC. It encodes CASTRLAGGTYEQYF.